The rows below give T cell receptor beta chains drawn from one sample of a study of read filtering for tumor transcriptome and immune sequencing. TCRdb re-called the reads through MiXCR, storing one row per CDR3 protein. The table has roughly 90,000 distinct CDR3 sequences, approximately 13% seen once; the top ten hold 15%. The sample consisted of a population of CD138-negative cells sorted from bone marrow. These receptor sequences come from a donor aged 40 or over with multiple myeloma. Each CDR3 is given with its conserved first and last residue. Each record gives: V gene, D gene, J gene, clone size, CDR3 DNA, CDR3 protein. A D gene is named only where the DNA matches it firmly. A clone size is listed for some rows: how often the clone was seen (once, few, many), or a class if it is expanded.

V: TRBV19
D: TRBD2
J: TRBJ2-7
size: many
DNA: TGTGCCAGTAGGAGGTCAGCGGGAGACGCTGTCTACGAGCAGTACTTC
CDR3: CASRRSAGDAVYEQYF

V: TRBV28
D: TRBD1
J: TRBJ2-7
size: many
DNA: TGTGCCAGCAGTTCCGGGACAGTCTCCTACGAGCAGTACTTC
CDR3: CASSSGTVSYEQYF

V: TRBV5-1
D: -
J: TRBJ2-1
size: -
DNA: TGCGCCAGCAGCTTGCGGCAAAACTCCTACAATGAGCAGTCCTTC
CDR3: CASSLRQNSYNEQSF

V: TRBV6-2/TRBV6-3
D: -
J: TRBJ1-4
size: many
DNA: TGTGCCAGCGCCTTTGGGGGTGAAAAACTGTTTTTT
CDR3: CASAFGGEKLFF

V: TRBV6-1
D: -
J: TRBJ1-1
size: many
DNA: TGTGCCAGCAGTGAAGTTACGTGGTTAGGTGAAGCTTTCTTT
CDR3: CASSEVTWLGEAFF

V: TRBV5-1
D: TRBD1
J: TRBJ2-4
size: many
DNA: TGCGCCAGCAGCACCAGCTTTCAGGGGGCCTTAGCCAAAAACATTCAGTACTTC
CDR3: CASSTSFQGALAKNIQYF

V: TRBV11-3
D: -
J: TRBJ2-1
size: many
DNA: TGTGCCAGCAGCTTAGGACTCGTTTCCTACAATGAGCAGTTCTTC
CDR3: CASSLGLVSYNEQFF

V: TRBV12-3/TRBV12-4
D: -
J: TRBJ2-7
size: many
DNA: TGTGCCAGCAGTCCCAGGGGAAGGGACGAGCAGTACTTC
CDR3: CASSPRGRDEQYF

V: TRBV9
D: -
J: TRBJ2-3
size: few
DNA: TGTGCCAGCAGCTCGCTCTCGGATACGCAGTATTTT
CDR3: CASSSLSDTQYF

V: TRBV4-1
D: TRBD1
J: TRBJ2-1
size: -
DNA: TGCGCCAGCAGCCAACCCAGTGGGGTGGCCAGGACAGGGGAGAATGAGCAGTTCTTC
CDR3: CASSQPSGVARTGENEQFF

V: TRBV3-1
D: -
J: TRBJ2-1
size: many
DNA: TGTGCCAGCAGCCAAGATCCCCCCTGGGCGGTACCCTACAAAGAGCAGTTCTTC
CDR3: CASSQDPPWAVPYKEQFF

V: TRBV2
D: -
J: TRBJ2-1
size: many
DNA: TGTGCCAGCAGTTCTCTTCACAATGAGCAGTTCTTC
CDR3: CASSSLHNEQFF

V: TRBV29-1
D: TRBD2
J: TRBJ2-3
size: few
DNA: TGCAGCGTTGAATGGACTAGCGGGACCTCAGATACGCAGTATTTT
CDR3: CSVEWTSGTSDTQYF

V: TRBV2
D: TRBD2
J: TRBJ2-1
size: many
DNA: TGTGCCAGCAGGACTAGCGGGATGTCCTACAATGAGCAGTTCTTC
CDR3: CASRTSGMSYNEQFF

V: TRBV15
D: -
J: TRBJ2-3
size: many
DNA: TGTGCCACCAGCAGAGGGGTAGAGGTCCCGGATACGCAGTATTTT
CDR3: CATSRGVEVPDTQYF

V: TRBV6-5
D: TRBD1
J: TRBJ1-1
size: many
DNA: TGTGCCAGCAGTATAGCGACAGGGGGATTCTTTGAAGCTTTCTTT
CDR3: CASSIATGGFFEAFF

V: TRBV7-9
D: TRBD1
J: TRBJ1-1
size: many
DNA: TGTGCCAGCAGCTTAGCGGGACAGGGGCCAGCTTTCTTT
CDR3: CASSLAGQGPAFF

V: TRBV5-7
D: TRBD2
J: TRBJ2-7
size: many
DNA: TGTGCCAGCAGCTCCGGGACTAGCGACATCTACGAGCAGTACTTC
CDR3: CASSSGTSDIYEQYF

V: TRBV29-1
D: -
J: TRBJ2-1
size: many
DNA: TGCAGCGTTGAAGATAACATCCGCTCCTACAATGAGCAGTTCTTC
CDR3: CSVEDNIRSYNEQFF

V: TRBV6-1
D: -
J: TRBJ2-3
size: few
DNA: TGTGCCAGCAGTGAACTAGACACTTATACGCAGTATTTT
CDR3: CASSELDTYTQYF

V: TRBV12-3/TRBV12-4
D: -
J: TRBJ1-1
size: many
DNA: TGTGCCAGCAGTTTGGAGGGGAATATAAACACTGAAGCTTTCTTT
CDR3: CASSLEGNINTEAFF

V: TRBV7-8
D: -
J: TRBJ2-3
size: many
DNA: TGTGCCAGCAGCGACCGGCCGGAAAGAGATACGCAGTATTTT
CDR3: CASSDRPERDTQYF

V: TRBV7-9
D: -
J: TRBJ2-1
size: many
DNA: TGTGCCAGCAGCTTACAAGGGGGGGGAGGGCCGCGAGAGCAGTTCTTC
CDR3: CASSLQGGGGPREQFF

V: TRBV20-1
D: -
J: TRBJ2-1
size: many
DNA: TGCAGTGCTAGTCGGGAGTTCAATGAGCAGTTCTTC
CDR3: CSASREFNEQFF

V: TRBV30
D: -
J: TRBJ1-5
size: many
DNA: TGTGCCTGGAGTGTTAAGCACCAAAAAACAAAATATAGCAATCAGCCCCAGCATTTT
CDR3: CAWSVKHQKTKYSNQPQHF

V: TRBV11-2
D: -
J: TRBJ2-3
size: few
DNA: TGTGCCAGCAGCTCAACCGGGACAAACGAAAAGAGTGGTACGCAGTATTTT
CDR3: CASSSTGTNEKSGTQYF

V: TRBV5-1
D: -
J: TRBJ2-5
size: few
DNA: TGCGCCAGCAGCTTGGCTTCTCAAGAGACCCAGTACTTC
CDR3: CASSLASQETQYF

V: TRBV20-1
D: TRBD2
J: TRBJ2-1
size: many
DNA: TGCAGTGCTAGAGTTACCTACGCGGGAGGTAACTACAATGAGCAGTTCTTC
CDR3: CSARVTYAGGNYNEQFF

V: TRBV2
D: -
J: TRBJ2-4
size: few
DNA: TGTGCCAGCAGTGAGTCCGCCGTCGCCAAAAACATTCAGTACTTC
CDR3: CASSESAVAKNIQYF